Presented here are 8 T cell receptor beta chains from one specimen sequenced in a study of blood T cell repertoires in COVID-19. Produced via immunoSEQ multiplex PCR; TCRdb's table is partial and in-frame only. The data hold under 300,000 clones, with around 82% observed a single time. Sequencing used peripheral blood. The receptors derive from a man older than 75 with acute or convalescent COVID-19.

V is TRBV11-2 and J is TRBJ2-3; D is unresolved. V was trimmed by 1 base and J by 4 bases, leaving 12 bases between them. The V gene's germline CDR1 is SGHAT and CDR2 FQNNGV. The CDR3 spans 15 residues. CDR3 in DNA: TGTGCCAGCAGCTTAGTCGGTGCAGGTTCAGATACGCAGTATTTT. It encodes CASSLVGAGSDTQYF.

This clone was recorded once. For the CDR3, the DNA is TGTGCCAGCAGCCCCGACTACTATGGCTACACCTTC. Residues: CASSPDYYGYTF. The V gene is TRBV5-5, the J gene TRBJ1-2; D gene uncertain. Trimming cost V 4 bases and J 3 bases, with 7 bases left between them. CDR1 is SGHKS, CDR2 YYEKEE, per germline (reference sequence). This CDR3 contains 12 residues.

This sequence joins TRBV18 and TRBJ2-7; the match to TRBD1 covers 8 bases. The ends lost 3 bases at V and 3 bases at J; junction bases unmatched: 7. The length of the CDR3 is 15 residues. Germline V gives CDR1 KGHSH, CDR2 LQKENI. CDR3 DNA sequence: TGTGCCAGCTCACCCTCAGGACAGGGCTACTACGAGCAGTACTTC. Amino acid sequence: CASSPSGQGYYEQYF.

CDR3 loop: CATRSAASTDTQYF. The CDR3, as DNA: TGTGCCACCAGATCCGCGGCTAGCACAGATACGCAGTATTTT. The chain uses TRBV15 and TRBJ2-3; D gene unclear. Germline V gene lookup returns CDR1 LNHNV and CDR2 YYDKDF (reference sequence). This CDR3 is 14 amino acids long. Trimming cost V 6 bases and J 0 bases, with 10 bases left between them.

J is TRBJ1-6 and V is TRBV12-3 or TRBV12-4; D uncertain. CDR3 size: 13 residues. With 2 bases removed from V and 7 bases from J, the gap between germline ends came to 6 bases. CDR3 bases: TGTGCCAGCAGTTTATCGGAGAATTCACCCCTCCACTTT. Amino acids: CASSLSENSPLHF.

The chain links TRBV28 to TRBJ2-7; a weak D match, TRBD2 (5 bases). This CDR3 is built from 15 residues. From germline, CDR1 is MDHEN and CDR2 SYDVKM. V lost 3 bases and J lost 2, with 14 bases in between. This CDR3 reads CASSLEALGAYEQYF. Here the CDR3 DNA reads TGTGCCAGCAGTTTGGAAGCACTAGGAGCCTACGAGCAGTACTTC.

J is TRBJ1-4 and V is TRBV28, with 7 bases that match TRBD1. The CDR3 runs 15 residues. With 6 bases clipped from V and 5 bases from J, the junction kept 9 bases outside the gene matches. Germline V CDR1 and CDR2: MDHEN, SYDVKM. CDR3 sequence: CASSLMTGLNEKLFF. The CDR3 DNA reads TGTGCCAGCAGCTTGATGACAGGGCTGAATGAAAAACTGTTTTTT.

The chain carries TRBV4-2 and TRBJ2-1, with D possibly being TRBD2 (5 bases). CDR3 length: 16 residues. V lost 4 bases and J lost 3, with 16 bases in between. The germline V gene encodes CDR1 LGHNA and CDR2 YNFKEQ. CDR3 sequence: CASSPDYLGVYNEQFF. The CDR3 nucleotides are TGTGCCAGCAGCCCCGACTACCTGGGAGTCTACAATGAGCAGTTCTTC.